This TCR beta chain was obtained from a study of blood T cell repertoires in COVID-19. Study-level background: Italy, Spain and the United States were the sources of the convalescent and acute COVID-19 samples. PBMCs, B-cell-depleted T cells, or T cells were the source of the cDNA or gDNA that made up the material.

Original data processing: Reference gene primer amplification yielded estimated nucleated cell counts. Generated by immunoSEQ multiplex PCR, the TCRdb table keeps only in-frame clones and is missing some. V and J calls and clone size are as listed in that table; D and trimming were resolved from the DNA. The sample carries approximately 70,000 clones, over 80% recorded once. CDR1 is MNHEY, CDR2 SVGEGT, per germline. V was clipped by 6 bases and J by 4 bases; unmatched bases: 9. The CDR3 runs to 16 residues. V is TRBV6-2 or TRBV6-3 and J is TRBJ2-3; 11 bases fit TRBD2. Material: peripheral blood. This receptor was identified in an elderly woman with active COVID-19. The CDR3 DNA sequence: TGTGCCAGCAGCTTCAGTAGCGGGAGGGCTTCAGATACGCAGTATTTT. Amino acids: CASSFSSGRASDTQYF.